What follows is one T cell receptor beta chain and its context. These data belong to a study of blood T cell repertoires in COVID-19. Using immunoSEQ multiplex PCR, the repertoire was profiled, and TCRdb retains in-frame clones only, with some absent. The table includes tens of thousands of clones, roughly four fifths detected once. This TCR came from a man aged 55 to 70 with acute or convalescent COVID-19. Sequenced: peripheral blood.

CDR3 region: CASSLNRGREAFF. The CDR3 nucleotides read TGTGCCAGCAGCTTAAATAGGGGCAGGGAAGCTTTCTTT. The chain recombines TRBV7-3 with TRBJ1-1; maybe TRBD1 (5 bases). CDR1 and CDR2 from the germline V gene are SGHTA and FQGTGA. The CDR3 is 13 residues long. Trimming removed 1 base from V and 8 bases from J, with 11 bases in between.